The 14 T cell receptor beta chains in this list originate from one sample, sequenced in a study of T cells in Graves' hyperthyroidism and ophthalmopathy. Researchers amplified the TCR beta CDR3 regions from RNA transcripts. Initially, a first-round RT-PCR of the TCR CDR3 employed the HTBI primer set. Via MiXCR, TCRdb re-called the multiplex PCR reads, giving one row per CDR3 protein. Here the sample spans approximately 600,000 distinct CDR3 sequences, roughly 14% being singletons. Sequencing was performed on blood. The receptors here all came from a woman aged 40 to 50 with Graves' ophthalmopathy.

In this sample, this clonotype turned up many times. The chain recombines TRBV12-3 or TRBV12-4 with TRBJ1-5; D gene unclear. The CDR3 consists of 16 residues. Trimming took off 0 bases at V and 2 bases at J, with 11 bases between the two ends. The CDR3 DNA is TGTGCCAGCAGTTTAGCTGGGGTAGTCGGCAATCAGCCCCAGCATTTT. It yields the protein CASSLAGVVGNQPQHF.

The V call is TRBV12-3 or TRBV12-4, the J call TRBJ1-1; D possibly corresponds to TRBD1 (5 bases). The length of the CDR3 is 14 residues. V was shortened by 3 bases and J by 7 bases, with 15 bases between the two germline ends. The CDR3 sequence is CASSFSGRVGEAFF. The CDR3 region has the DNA TGTGCCAGCAGTTTTTCAGGGAGGGTCGGTGAAGCTTTCTTT.

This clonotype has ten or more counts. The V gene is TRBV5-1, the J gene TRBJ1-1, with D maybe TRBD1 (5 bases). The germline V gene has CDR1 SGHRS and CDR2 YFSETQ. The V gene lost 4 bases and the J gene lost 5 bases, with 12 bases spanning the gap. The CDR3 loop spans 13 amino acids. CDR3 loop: CASSQVGETEAFF. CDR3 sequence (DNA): TGCGCCAGCAGCCAGGTGGGGGAGACTGAAGCTTTCTTT.

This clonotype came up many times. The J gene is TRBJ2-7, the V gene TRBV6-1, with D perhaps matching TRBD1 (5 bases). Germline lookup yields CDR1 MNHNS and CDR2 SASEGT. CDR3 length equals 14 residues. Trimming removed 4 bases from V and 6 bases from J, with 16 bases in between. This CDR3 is CASSVFRDPFEQYF. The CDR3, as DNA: TGTGCCAGCAGTGTGTTCAGGGATCCGTTCGAGCAGTACTTC.

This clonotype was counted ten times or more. The CDR3 protein is CAISEPGQNYGYTF. CDR3 DNA: TGTGCCATCAGTGAACCGGGACAGAACTATGGCTACACCTTC. The J gene is TRBJ1-2, the V gene TRBV10-3; 7 bases align to TRBD1. CDR3 length: 14 residues. Germline CDR1 is ENHRY and CDR2 is SYGVKD. V lost 3 bases to trimming and J lost 2 bases; unmatched junction nucleotides: 3.

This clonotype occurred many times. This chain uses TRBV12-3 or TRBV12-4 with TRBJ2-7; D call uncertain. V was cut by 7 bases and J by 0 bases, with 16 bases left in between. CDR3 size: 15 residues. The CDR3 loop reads CASTPNDLNSYEQYF. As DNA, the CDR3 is TGTGCCAGCACCCCAAATGACTTGAACTCCTACGAGCAGTACTTC.

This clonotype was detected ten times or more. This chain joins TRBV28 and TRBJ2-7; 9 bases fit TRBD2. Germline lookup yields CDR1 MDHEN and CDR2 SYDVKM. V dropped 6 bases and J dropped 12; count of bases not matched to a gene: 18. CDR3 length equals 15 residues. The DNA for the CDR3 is TGTGCCAGCAGAAATTACGAGGCGGGAGGGCCGATGGCGTACTTC. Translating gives CASRNYEAGGPMAYF. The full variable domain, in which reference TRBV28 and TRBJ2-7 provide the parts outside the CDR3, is DVKVTQSSRYLVKRTGEKVFLECVQDMDHENMFWYRQDPGLGLRLIYFSYDVKMKEKGDIPEGYSVSREKKERFSLILESASTNQTSMYLCASRNYEAGGPMAYFGPGTRLTVT.

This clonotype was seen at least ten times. The CDR3 is CASSGLAYEQYF. CDR3 in DNA: TGTGCCAGCAGCGGACTCGCCTACGAGCAGTACTTC. The chain joins TRBV7-2 to TRBJ2-7; TRBD2 might be the D (5 bases). V lost 5 bases and J lost 2, with 7 bases in between. Per the germline V gene, CDR1 is SGHTA and CDR2 is FQGNSA. The length of the CDR3 is 12 residues.

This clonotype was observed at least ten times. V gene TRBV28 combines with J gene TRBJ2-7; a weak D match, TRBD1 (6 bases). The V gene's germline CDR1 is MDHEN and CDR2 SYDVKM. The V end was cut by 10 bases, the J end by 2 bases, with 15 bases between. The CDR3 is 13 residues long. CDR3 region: CATRGQNAYEQYF. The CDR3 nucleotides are TGTGCCACCAGAGGACAGAACGCCTACGAGCAGTACTTC. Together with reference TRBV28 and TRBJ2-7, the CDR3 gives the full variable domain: DVKVTQSSRYLVKRTGEKVFLECVQDMDHENMFWYRQDPGLGLRLIYFSYDVKMKEKGDIPEGYSVSREKKERFSLILESASTNQTSMYLCATRGQNAYEQYFGPGTRLTVT.

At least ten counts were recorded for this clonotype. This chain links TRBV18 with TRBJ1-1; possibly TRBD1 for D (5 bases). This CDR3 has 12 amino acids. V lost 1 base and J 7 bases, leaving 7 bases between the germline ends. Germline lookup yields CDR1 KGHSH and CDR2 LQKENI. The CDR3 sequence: CASSPRGGEAFF. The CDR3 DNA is TGTGCCAGCTCACCACGGGGCGGTGAAGCTTTCTTT.

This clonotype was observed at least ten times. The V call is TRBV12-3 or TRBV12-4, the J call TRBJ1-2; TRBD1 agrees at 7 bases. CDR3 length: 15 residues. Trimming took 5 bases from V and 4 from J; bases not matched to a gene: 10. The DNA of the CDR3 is TGTGCCAGCAGTCTCAACAGGGGACTGACCTATGGCTACACCTTC. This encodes CASSLNRGLTYGYTF.

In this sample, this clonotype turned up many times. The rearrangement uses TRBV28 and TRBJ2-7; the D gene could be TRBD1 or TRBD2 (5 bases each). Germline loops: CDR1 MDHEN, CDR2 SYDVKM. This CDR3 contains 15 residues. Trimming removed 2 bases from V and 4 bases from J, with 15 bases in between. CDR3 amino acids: CASSLGGAKTYEQYF. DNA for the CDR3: TGTGCCAGCAGTTTAGGGGGAGCCAAGACTTACGAGCAGTACTTC.

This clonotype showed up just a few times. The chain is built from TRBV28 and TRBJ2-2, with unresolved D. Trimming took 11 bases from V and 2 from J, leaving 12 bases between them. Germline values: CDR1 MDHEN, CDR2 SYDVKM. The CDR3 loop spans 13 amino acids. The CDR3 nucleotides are TGTGCCGCCTTTGGGGTCAACACCGGGGAGCTGTTTTTT. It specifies CAAFGVNTGELFF.

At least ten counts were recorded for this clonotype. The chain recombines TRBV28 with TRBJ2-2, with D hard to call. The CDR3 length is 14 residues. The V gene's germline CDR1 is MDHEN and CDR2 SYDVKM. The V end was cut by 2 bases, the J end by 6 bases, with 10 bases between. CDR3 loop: CASSLALAPGELFF. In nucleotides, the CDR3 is TGTGCCAGCAGTTTAGCCTTAGCTCCCGGGGAGCTGTTTTTT.